This TCR beta chain comes out of a study of T cell clones after liver transplantation. Study outcomes and limitations: Migration into the graft, not deletion, may explain lost graft donor-reactive T cells.

This clone was recorded a few times. As yet, its antigen is unknown. J lost 3 bases, V lost 1 base, and 10 bases had no gene match. Germline-derived CDR1 and CDR2 are SGHDT and YYEEEE. This CDR3 spans 18 amino acids. Clones were sequenced by immunoSEQ multiplex PCR, and TCRdb holds only the in-frame ones, with some missing. The profile shows about 11,000 clones, about 71% of them singletons. The receptor was derived from a human patient who received a liver transplant. The T cells may come from the graft donor. Sample: CD4+ T cells from blood, taken less than 33 months after liver transplant. The rearrangement links TRBV5-6 to TRBJ2-3; 11 bases are shared with TRBD2. The DNA of the CDR3 is TGTGCCAGCAGCTTGCCTCAGAGACTAGCGGGGATTACAGATACGCAGTATTTT. It encodes CASSLPQRLAGITDTQYF.